This T cell receptor beta chain was obtained from a study of cytomegalovirus exposure and HLA in healthy donors. Study results and caveats: TCR beta V- and J-gene trimming, according to a later analysis, was linked to a missense DCLRE1C variant.

This clone was detected a few times. The antigen remains undetermined. The study ran its PCR with 60 Vbeta and 13 Jbeta primers. The assay was immunoSEQ multiplex PCR, and TCRdb's table has in-frame clones only and misses some. The sample has more than 90,000 clones, more than 75% seen once. The germline gives CDR1 MDHEN, CDR2 SYDVKM. V was clipped by 7 bases and J by 1 base, with 5 bases between them. The CDR3 runs to 12 residues. The sequence derives from a woman aged 55-70 years in good health and CMV-seronegative. This chain connects TRBV28 to TRBJ1-3; D is unclear. Specimen: PBMCs. CDR3 region: CASTTSGNTIYF. Here the CDR3 DNA reads TGTGCCAGCACCACTTCTGGAAACACCATATATTTT.